This T cell receptor beta chain stems from a study of T cells after yellow fever vaccination. Study in general: Preparing low-cell-number fractions relied on SMART-Seq v4 Ultra Low Input. Findings and caveats of the study: The study noted that FACS-sorted repertoires could contain abundant clonotypes contaminating from the bulk population. Primary-vaccination clones mostly resurfaced post-booster (more than 95% CD4, more than 85% CD8).

The germline gives CDR1 DFQATT, CDR2 SNEGSKA (reference sequence). V lost 4 bases and J lost 2, with 14 bases in between. The CDR3 consists of 14 residues. One entry per CDR3 protein results from TCRdb running MiXCR on the 5' RACE reads. The sample contains a few hundred thousand distinct CDR3 sequences, less than 9% of which appear only once. This clonotype was picked up a small number of times. The antigen remains undetermined. The TCR was taken from a man aged 25-40 years who received the YFV17D yellow fever vaccine. This chain uses TRBV20-1 with TRBJ1-1; weak D call: TRBD1 (5 bases). Sequenced material: CD4+ T cells sorted from PBMCs, taken 15 days after the yellow fever booster vaccination. The CDR3 sequence is CSATRGGPNTEAFF. The CDR3 DNA sequence: TGCAGTGCTACTAGGGGCGGCCCAAACACTGAAGCTTTCTTT.